The present TCR beta chain was sequenced within a study of early T cells in non-severe SARS-CoV-2 infection. In the study overall: Sequencing of bulk RNA from unsorted whole blood was done, without chain pairing. Study-level results: Matching against VDJdb likely underestimated virus-specific expansions, favoring anti-spike CD8.

This clonotype was seen many times. The antigen remains unidentified. The CDR3 has 16 amino acids. Germline CDR1 and CDR2: KGHDR and SFDVKD. The V and J ends lost 5 bases and 7 bases, in that order; junction bases with no gene match: 11. In TCRdb, the 5' RACE reads were re-called with MiXCR into one record per CDR3 protein. Of fewer than 65,000 distinct CDR3 sequences listed, approximately 8.5% are singletons. The chain carries TRBV24-1 and TRBJ2-1, with TRBD1 identical over 9 bases. The clonotype originates from an adult who was a healthcare worker with PCR-confirmed SARS-CoV-2 infection or an uninfected control (not recorded which). The sample taken for sequencing was whole blood. The CDR3 reads CATSGLTGGRGNEQFF. CDR3 DNA sequence: TGTGCCACCAGTGGGCTAACAGGGGGCCGCGGGAATGAGCAGTTCTTC.